This T cell receptor (beta chain) comes out of a study of blood T cell repertoires in COVID-19. As for the study in general: Whether acute or convalescent, the COVID-19 samples came from the United States, Italy and Spain. The cDNA or gDNA used as material had been derived from T cells, B-cell-depleted T cells, or PBMCs.

The CDR3 contains 16 residues. From germline, CDR1 is KGHDR and CDR2 SFDVKD. With 5 bases removed from V and 8 bases from J, the gap between germline ends came to 21 bases. This table comes from immunoSEQ multiplex PCR, and its TCRdb copy is limited to in-frame clones, with some not included. The table has around 150,000 clones, 80% to 90% seen once. The sequenced sample consisted of peripheral blood. The chain has TRBV24-1 and TRBJ2-1, with a possible D match to TRBD2 (6 bases). This clonotype was obtained from a woman aged 50 to 65 in a cohort sampled during active or convalescent COVID-19. CDR3 region: CATSAPGLVEEYEQFF. The CDR3 nucleotides are TGTGCCACCAGTGCCCCGGGACTCGTAGAGGAGTATGAGCAGTTCTTC.